This T cell receptor beta chain was retrieved from a study of neurological immune-mediated disorders. TCRdb reprocessed the 5' RACE reads with MiXCR, giving one entry per CDR3 protein. The profile shows roughly 66,000 distinct CDR3 sequences, 4.5% to 6% of them singletons. The CDR3 loop spans 15 amino acids. Trimming shortened V by 2 bases and J by 5 bases, and 13 bases separated the two germline ends. The V gene's germline CDR1 is MNHEY and CDR2 SVGEGT. This clonotype has at least ten counts. Sequenced input: PBMCs. This TCR came from a woman aged 65 to 85 with multiple sclerosis. V usage is TRBV6-2 or TRBV6-3 and J usage is TRBJ2-1, with a weak D call TRBD2 (6 bases). The CDR3 reads CASSYVPAGHNEQFF. The DNA of the CDR3 is TGTGCCAGCAGTTACGTCCCCGCGGGGCACAATGAGCAGTTCTTC.